This T cell receptor (beta chain) was profiled in a study of OX40 agonist ivuxolimab in advanced cancers. The V end was cut by 5 bases, the J end by 8 bases, with 12 bases between. CDR1 and CDR2 from the germline V gene are SGHTA and FQGTGA. The CDR3 has 13 amino acids. Points on this clone: Its antigen remains unidentified.

Some clones are missing from TCRdb's copy, which holds only in-frame ones; the method was immunoSEQ multiplex PCR. The sample carries tens of thousands of clones, about 90% recorded once. Cycle 7 day 1, cycle 4 day 1, and baseline were the timepoints at which blood was sampled. Broader study findings: The mean number of expanded clones was higher in CD8+ T cells than in CD4+.

The sequence was obtained from an adult with an advanced solid tumor such as melanoma, head and neck, liver or kidney cancer. The sample here was CD4+ or CD8+ T cells sorted from blood, taken in a trial of the OX40 agonist ivuxolimab. The chain is built from TRBV7-3 and TRBJ2-2; the D is unclear. As DNA, the CDR3 is TGTGCCAGCAGCCAACATCAAGCGGGGGAGCTGTTTTTT. Encoded protein: CASSQHQAGELFF. The variable domain in full, completed from reference TRBV7-3 and TRBJ2-2, reads GAGVSQTPSNKVTEKGKYVELRCDPISGHTALYWYRQSLGQGPEFLIYFQGTGAADDSGLPNDRFFAVRPEGSVSTLKIQRTERGDSAVYLCASSQHQAGELFFGEGSRLTVL.